This TCR beta chain was sequenced for a study of CD8 T cells in ankylosing spondylitis. This clonotype was counted between two and nine times. TCRdb re-derived calls from the 5' RACE reads in MiXCR, one entry per CDR3 protein. The sample includes 200,000 to 250,000 distinct CDR3 sequences, about 10% of them seen just once. Trimming took 6 bases from V and 5 from J; bases not matched to a gene: 10. The CDR3 sequence is 14 residues long. Germline V gene sequence: CDR1 SQVTM, CDR2 ANQGSEA. The chain uses TRBV29-1 and TRBJ1-2; 9 nucleotides match TRBD1. The clonotype was recovered from a male donor with ankylosing spondylitis or in good health (not recorded which). Source material: blood, either unsorted or a sorted T cell fraction (not recorded which). CDR3 sequence reads: CSVAQQGAAYGYTF. The CDR3 bases are TGCAGCGTCGCACAACAGGGGGCTGCTTATGGCTACACCTTC.